Sequencing of this TCR beta chain was carried out in a study of blood T cell repertoires in COVID-19. Looking at the study overall: The samples span acute and convalescent COVID-19 from the United States, Italy and Spain. The analysed material was cDNA or gDNA that came from T cells, B-cell-depleted T cells, or PBMCs.

Recovered status in Cohort 3 required two negative PCRs, clearance, or symptom resolution. CDR3 length equals 15 residues. Germline CDR1 and CDR2: SGDLS and YYNGEE. The junction had 5 bases not matched to a gene; V was cut back by 1 base and J by 8 bases. Per the study methods: Reference gene primer amplification gave nucleated cell count estimates. Method: immunoSEQ multiplex PCR; TCRdb's copy keeps in-frame clones and lacks some. V, J and clone size reflect that table, while D and trimming were determined from the DNA. The table records about 360,000 clones, approximately 89% of them present only once.

The sequence was collected from a young man who had recovered from COVID-19. The V and J genes are TRBV9 and TRBJ2-1, with 11 bases fitting TRBD2. Sequencing was done on a sample of PBMCs or T cells enriched from blood (not recorded which). CDR3 loop: CASSVLAGGHYEQFF. The CDR3 coding sequence is TGTGCCAGCAGCGTATTAGCGGGGGGGCATTATGAGCAGTTCTTC.